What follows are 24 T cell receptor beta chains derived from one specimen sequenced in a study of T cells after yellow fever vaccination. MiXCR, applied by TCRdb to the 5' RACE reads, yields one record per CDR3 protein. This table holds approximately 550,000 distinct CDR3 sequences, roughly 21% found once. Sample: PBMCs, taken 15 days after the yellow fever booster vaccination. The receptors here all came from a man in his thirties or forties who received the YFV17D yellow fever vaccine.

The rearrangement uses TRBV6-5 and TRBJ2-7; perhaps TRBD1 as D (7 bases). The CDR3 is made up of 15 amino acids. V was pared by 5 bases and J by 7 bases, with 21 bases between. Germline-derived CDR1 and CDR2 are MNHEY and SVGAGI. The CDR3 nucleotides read TGTGCCAGCAGTAACACAGGGGAGGTTAAGCTTGAGCAGTACTTC. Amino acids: CASSNTGEVKLEQYF.

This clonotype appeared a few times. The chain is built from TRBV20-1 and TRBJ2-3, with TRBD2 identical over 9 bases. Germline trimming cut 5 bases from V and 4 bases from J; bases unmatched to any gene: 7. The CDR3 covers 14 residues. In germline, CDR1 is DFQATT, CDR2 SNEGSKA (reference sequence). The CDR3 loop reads CSAYLAGEADTQYF. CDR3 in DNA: TGCAGTGCTTACTTAGCGGGAGAGGCAGATACGCAGTATTTT.

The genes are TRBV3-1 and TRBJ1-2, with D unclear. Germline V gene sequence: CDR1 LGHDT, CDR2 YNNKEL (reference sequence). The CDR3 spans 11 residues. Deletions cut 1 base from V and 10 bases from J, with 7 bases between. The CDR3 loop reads CASSQVEIYTF. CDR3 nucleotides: TGTGCCAGCAGCCAAGTGGAGATCTACACCTTC.

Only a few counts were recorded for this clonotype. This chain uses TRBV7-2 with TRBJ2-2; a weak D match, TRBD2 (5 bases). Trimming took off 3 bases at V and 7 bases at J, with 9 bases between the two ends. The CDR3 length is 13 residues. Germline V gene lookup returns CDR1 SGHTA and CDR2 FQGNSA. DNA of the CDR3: TGTGCCAGCAGCTTCCGGGATGGCGGGGAGCTGTTTTTT. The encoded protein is CASSFRDGGELFF.

CDR3 coding DNA: TGCAGTGCTAGGAAGGCTAGCGGGTGGGGTGAGCAGTTCTTC. Translated: CSARKASGWGEQFF. The J gene is TRBJ2-1, the V gene TRBV20-1, with TRBD2 matching over 8 bases. The V and J ends lost 3 bases and 9 bases, in that order; junction bases with no gene match: 10. Germline CDR1 and CDR2: DFQATT and SNEGSKA (reference sequence). The CDR3 spans 14 residues.

Written as DNA, the CDR3 is TGTGCCAGCAGTGGGGGGTGGGCAATCGGGGGGAATGAGCAGTTCTTC. Translating gives CASSGGWAIGGNEQFF. This chain uses TRBV25-1 with TRBJ2-1; 7 nucleotides align to TRBD2. The CDR3 is 16 residues long. V lost 4 bases, J lost 7 bases, and 13 bases stayed unmatched. The germline V gene encodes CDR1 MGHDK and CDR2 SYGVNS.

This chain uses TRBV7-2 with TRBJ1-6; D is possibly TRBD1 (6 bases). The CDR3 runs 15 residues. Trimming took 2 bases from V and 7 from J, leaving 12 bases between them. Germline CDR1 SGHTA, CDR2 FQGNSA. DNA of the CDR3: TGTGCCAGCAGCTTAAACGGGGGCACGAATTCACCCCTCCACTTT. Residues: CASSLNGGTNSPLHF.

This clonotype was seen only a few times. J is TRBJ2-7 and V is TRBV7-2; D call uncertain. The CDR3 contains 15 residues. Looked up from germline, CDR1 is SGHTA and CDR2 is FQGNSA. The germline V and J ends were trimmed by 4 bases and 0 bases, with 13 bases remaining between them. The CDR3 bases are TGTGCCAGCAGCTCATCGCAGGTCACCTCCTACGAGCAGTACTTC. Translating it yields CASSSSQVTSYEQYF.

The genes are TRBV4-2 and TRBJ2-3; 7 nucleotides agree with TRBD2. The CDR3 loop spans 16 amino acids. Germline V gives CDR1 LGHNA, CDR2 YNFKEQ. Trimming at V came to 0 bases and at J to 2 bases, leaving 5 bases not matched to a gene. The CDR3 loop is CASSQEAGSPTDTQYF. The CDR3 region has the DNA TGTGCCAGCAGCCAAGAAGCGGGATCTCCCACAGATACGCAGTATTTT.

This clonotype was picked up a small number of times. DNA for the CDR3: TGTGCCAGCAGCTCGAACGGACTATCCAGCACCGGGGAGCTGTTTTTT. Its protein product is CASSSNGLSSTGELFF. The V gene is TRBV7-2, the J gene TRBJ2-2; possibly TRBD2 for D (6 bases). Trimming cost V 4 bases and J 4 bases, with 16 bases left between them. This CDR3 has 16 residues. From germline, CDR1 is SGHTA and CDR2 FQGNSA. Supplemented by reference TRBV7-2 and TRBJ2-2, the full variable domain reads GAGVSQSPSNKVTEKGKDVELRCDPISGHTALYWYRQSLGQGLEFLIYFQGNSAPDKSGLPSDRFSAERTGGSVSTLTIQRTQQEDSAVYLCASSSNGLSSTGELFFGEGSRLTVL.

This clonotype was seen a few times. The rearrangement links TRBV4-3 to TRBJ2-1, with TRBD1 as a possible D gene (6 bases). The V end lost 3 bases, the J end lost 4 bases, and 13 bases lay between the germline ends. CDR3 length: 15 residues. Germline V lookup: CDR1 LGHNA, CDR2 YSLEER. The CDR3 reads CASSHLGTLYNEQFF. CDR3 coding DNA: TGCGCCAGCAGCCACCTCGGGACACTTTACAATGAGCAGTTCTTC.

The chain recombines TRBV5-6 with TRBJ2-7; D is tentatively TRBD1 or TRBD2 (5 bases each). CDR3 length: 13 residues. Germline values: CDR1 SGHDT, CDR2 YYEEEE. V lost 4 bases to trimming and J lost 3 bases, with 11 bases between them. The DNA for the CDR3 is TGTGCCAGCAGCACGGGGCTCCTCTACGAGCAGTACTTC. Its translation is CASSTGLLYEQYF.

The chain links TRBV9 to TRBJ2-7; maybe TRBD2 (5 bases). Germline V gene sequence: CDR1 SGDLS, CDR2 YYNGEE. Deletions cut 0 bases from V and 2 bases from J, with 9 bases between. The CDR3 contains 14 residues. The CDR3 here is CASSVVSETYEQYF. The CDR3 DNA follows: TGTGCCAGCAGCGTAGTTAGCGAAACCTACGAGCAGTACTTC.

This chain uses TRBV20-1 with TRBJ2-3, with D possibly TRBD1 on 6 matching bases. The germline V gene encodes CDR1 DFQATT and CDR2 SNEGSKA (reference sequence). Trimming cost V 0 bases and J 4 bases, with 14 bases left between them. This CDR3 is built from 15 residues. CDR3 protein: CSAREGTPGADTQYF. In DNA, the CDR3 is TGCAGTGCTAGAGAGGGTACGCCAGGGGCAGATACGCAGTATTTT.

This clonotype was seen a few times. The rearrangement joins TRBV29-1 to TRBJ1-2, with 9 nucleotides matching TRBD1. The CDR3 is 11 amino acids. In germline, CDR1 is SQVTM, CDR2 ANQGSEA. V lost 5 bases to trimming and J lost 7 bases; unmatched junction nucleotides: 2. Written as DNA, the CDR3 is TGCAGCGTTCGACAGGGGGGTGGCTACACCTTC. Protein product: CSVRQGGGYTF. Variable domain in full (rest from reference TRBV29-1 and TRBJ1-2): SAVISQKPSRDICQRGTSLTIQCQVDSQVTMMFWYRQQPGQSLTLIATANQGSEATYESGFVIDKFPISRPNLTFSTLTVSNMSPEDSSIYLCSVRQGGGYTFGSGTRLTVV.

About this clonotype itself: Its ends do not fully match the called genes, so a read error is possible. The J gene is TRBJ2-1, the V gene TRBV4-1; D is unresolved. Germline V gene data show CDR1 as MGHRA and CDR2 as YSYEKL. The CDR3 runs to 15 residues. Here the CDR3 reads CASSPHGVAYDEQFF. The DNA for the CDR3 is TGCGCCAGCAGCCCTCACGGAGTAGCCTACGATGAGCAGTTCTTC.

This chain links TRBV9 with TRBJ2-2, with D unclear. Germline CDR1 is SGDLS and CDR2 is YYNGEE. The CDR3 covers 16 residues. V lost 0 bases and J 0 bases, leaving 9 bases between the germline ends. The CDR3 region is CASSVGRGPNTGELFF. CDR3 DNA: TGTGCCAGCAGCGTAGGTCGCGGCCCGAACACCGGGGAGCTGTTTTTT.

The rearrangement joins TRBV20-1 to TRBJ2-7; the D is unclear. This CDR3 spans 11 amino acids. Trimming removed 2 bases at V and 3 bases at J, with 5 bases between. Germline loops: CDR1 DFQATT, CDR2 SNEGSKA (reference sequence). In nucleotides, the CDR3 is TGCAGTGCTAGATACCGCTACGAGCAGTACTTC. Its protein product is CSARYRYEQYF.

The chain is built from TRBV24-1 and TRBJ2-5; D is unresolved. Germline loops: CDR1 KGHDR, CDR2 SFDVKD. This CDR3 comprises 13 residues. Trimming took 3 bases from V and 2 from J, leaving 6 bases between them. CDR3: CATSDRQQETQYF. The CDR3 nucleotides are TGTGCCACCAGTGATCGGCAGCAAGAGACCCAGTACTTC.

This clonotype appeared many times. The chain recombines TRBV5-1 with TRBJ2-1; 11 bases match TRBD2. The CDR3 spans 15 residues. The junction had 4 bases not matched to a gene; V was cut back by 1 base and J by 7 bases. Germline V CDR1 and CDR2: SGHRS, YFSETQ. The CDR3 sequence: CASSLLAGGRNEQFF. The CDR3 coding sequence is TGCGCCAGCAGCTTGCTAGCGGGAGGAAGGAATGAGCAGTTCTTC. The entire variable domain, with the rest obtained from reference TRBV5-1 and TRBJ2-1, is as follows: KAGVTQTPRYLIKTRGQQVTLSCSPISGHRSVSWYQQTPGQGLQFLFEYFSETQRNKGNFPGRFSGRQFSNSRSEMNVSTLELGDSALYLCASSLLAGGRNEQFFGPGTRLTVL.

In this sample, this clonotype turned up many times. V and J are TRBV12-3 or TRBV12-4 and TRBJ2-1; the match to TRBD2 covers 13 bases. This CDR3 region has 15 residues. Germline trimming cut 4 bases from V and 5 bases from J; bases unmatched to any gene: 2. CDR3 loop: CASSSGTSGDNEQFF. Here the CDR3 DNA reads TGTGCCAGCAGTTCCGGGACTAGCGGGGACAATGAGCAGTTCTTC.

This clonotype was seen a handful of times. CDR3 sequence (DNA): TGTGCCAGCAGCTTGGTGGCACCTACAGATACGCAGTATTTT. Translated: CASSLVAPTDTQYF. The chain carries TRBV5-4 and TRBJ2-3; D not certain. Germline V gene lookup returns CDR1 SGHNT and CDR2 YYREEE (reference sequence). V was shortened by 0 bases and J by 3 bases, with 8 bases between the two germline ends. This CDR3 is built from 14 residues.

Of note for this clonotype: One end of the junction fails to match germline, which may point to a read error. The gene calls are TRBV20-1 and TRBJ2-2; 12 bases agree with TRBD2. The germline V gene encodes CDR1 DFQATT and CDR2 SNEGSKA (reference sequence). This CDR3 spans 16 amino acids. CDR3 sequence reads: CPTKTSGSPATGELFF. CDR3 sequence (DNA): TGTCCCACCAAGACTAGCGGGAGCCCGGCCACCGGGGAGCTGTTTTTT.

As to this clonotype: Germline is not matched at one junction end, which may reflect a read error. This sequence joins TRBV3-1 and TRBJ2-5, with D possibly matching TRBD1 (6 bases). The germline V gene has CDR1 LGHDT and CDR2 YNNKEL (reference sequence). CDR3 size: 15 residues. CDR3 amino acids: CACSGAPQGQETQYF. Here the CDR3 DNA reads TGTGCCTGCAGCGGAGCTCCACAGGGACAAGAGACCCAGTACTTC.